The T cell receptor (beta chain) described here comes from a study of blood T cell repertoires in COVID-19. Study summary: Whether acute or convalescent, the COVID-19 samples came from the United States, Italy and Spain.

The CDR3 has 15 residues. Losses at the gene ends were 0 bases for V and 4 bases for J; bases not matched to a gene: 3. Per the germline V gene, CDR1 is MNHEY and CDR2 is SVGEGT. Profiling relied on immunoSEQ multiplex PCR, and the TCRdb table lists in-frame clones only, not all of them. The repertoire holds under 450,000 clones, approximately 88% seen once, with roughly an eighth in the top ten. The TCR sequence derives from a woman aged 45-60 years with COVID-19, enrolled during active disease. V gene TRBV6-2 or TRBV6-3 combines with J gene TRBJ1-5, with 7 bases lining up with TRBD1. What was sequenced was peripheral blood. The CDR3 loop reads CASSYSEQGNQPQHF. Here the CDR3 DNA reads TGTGCCAGCAGTTACTCCGAACAGGGGAATCAGCCCCAGCATTTT.